What follows is one TCR beta chain and its context. The repertoire was sequenced with immunoSEQ multiplex PCR; TCRdb's copy has only in-frame clones and lacks some. This table has some 73,000 clones, about 86% appearing once. The data derive from a study of OX40 agonist ivuxolimab in advanced cancers. Across the whole study: Melanoma, hepatocellular carcinoma, head and neck or renal cell cancer occurred in dose-escalation patients. With a range of roughly 23 to 79, age averaged 60 years, and 65% to 85% were male.

Autoimmune disease history or systemic immunosuppression disqualified patients. The clonotype comes from an adult with an advanced solid tumor such as melanoma, head and neck, liver or kidney cancer. Sample: CD4+ or CD8+ T cells sorted from blood, taken in a trial of the OX40 agonist ivuxolimab.

DNA for the CDR3: TGTGCCAGCAGTAAAGCAGGTCCTATGGTGGATGGCTACACCTTC. Its protein is CASSKAGPMVDGYTF. The chain recombines TRBV25-1 with TRBJ1-2, with D unresolved. The ends were cut back, 5 bases at V and 6 bases at J, with 19 bases in the middle. The CDR3 spans 15 residues. Germline CDR1 MGHDK, CDR2 SYGVNS.